A single sample is the source of the 24 T cell receptor beta chains below, sequenced in a study of T cell changes during pregnancy in multiple sclerosis. The assay was immunoSEQ multiplex PCR, and TCRdb's table has in-frame clones only and misses some. There are about 59,000 clones in the sample; roughly 90% occur only once, and approximately 2.8% lies in the top ten. The material was peripheral blood, obtained in the third trimester of pregnancy. These receptors all come from a female donor in good health, enrolled as a control in a pregnancy study.

The rearrangement uses TRBV11-2 and TRBJ2-1; TRBD2 matches 11 bases. J lost 6 bases, V lost 1 base, and 2 bases had no gene match. Germline V lookup: CDR1 SGHAT, CDR2 FQNNGV. This CDR3 contains 15 residues. CDR3 region: CASSLATSGANEQFF. The CDR3 DNA reads TGTGCCAGCAGCTTAGCGACTAGCGGGGCCAATGAGCAGTTCTTC.

The rearrangement uses TRBV16 and TRBJ2-4; D possibly corresponds to TRBD2 (5 bases). Germline CDR1 KGHSY, CDR2 FQNENV. The germline V and J ends were trimmed by 4 bases and 1 base, with 17 bases remaining between them. The CDR3 covers 17 residues. In DNA form, the CDR3 reads TGTGCCAGCAGCCGCTCGGGGTCCGCTGGGGCCAAAAACATTCAGTACTTC. Residues: CASSRSGSAGAKNIQYF.

The rearrangement uses TRBV14 and TRBJ2-7, with D tentatively TRBD2 (5 bases). CDR3 length: 15 residues. The V end lost 4 bases, the J end lost 0 bases, and 13 bases lay between the germline ends. Germline V gene lookup returns CDR1 SGHDN and CDR2 FVKESK. The CDR3 nucleotides are TGTGCCAGCAGCCCCGGAGGAGGCAGCTCCTACGAGCAGTACTTC. As protein: CASSPGGGSSYEQYF.

For the CDR3, the DNA is TGTGCCAGCAGAGACAGGGGGCACTATGGCTACACCTTC. It is translated as CASRDRGHYGYTF. V usage is TRBV25-1 and J usage is TRBJ1-2; 10 nucleotides line up with TRBD1. The V gene's germline CDR1 is MGHDK and CDR2 SYGVNS. There are 13 residues in the CDR3. The J segment lost 3 bases and the V segment lost 6 bases, leaving 1 base of the junction unmatched.

The chain uses TRBV7-2 and TRBJ2-1; D is unresolved. Germline lookup yields CDR1 SGHTA and CDR2 FQGNSA. CDR3 length: 14 amino acids. The germline V and J ends were trimmed by 5 bases and 4 bases, with 12 bases remaining between them. CDR3 in DNA: TGTGCCAGCAGCCCTATGGCGAGGTACAATGAGCAGTTCTTC. This sequence encodes CASSPMARYNEQFF.

This clone was observed a few times. This chain joins TRBV6-4 and TRBJ2-1; 10 bases fit TRBD2. Germline lookup yields CDR1 MRHNA and CDR2 SNTAGT. CDR3 length: 16 amino acids. V gave up 6 bases and J gave up 3 bases; unmatched junction bases: 8. DNA for the CDR3: TGTGCCAGCAGCCTTGCCGGGACTAGCGACTACAATGAGCAGTTCTTC. It codes for CASSLAGTSDYNEQFF.

A single count supports this clone. This chain links TRBV7-6 with TRBJ2-7; 9 positions agree with TRBD2. Germline V gives CDR1 SGHVS, CDR2 FNYEAQ. The CDR3 contains 14 residues. The junction had 4 bases not matched to a gene; V was cut back by 1 base and J by 6 bases. The CDR3 nucleotides read TGTGCCAGCAGCTTAGGCGGGGGGGAGACCGAGCAGTACTTC. Encoded protein: CASSLGGGETEQYF.

CDR3: CASSQDTGMEEQYF. The CDR3 DNA sequence: TGCGCCAGCAGCCAAGATACAGGGATGGAAGAGCAGTACTTC. The chain uses TRBV4-1 and TRBJ2-7, with a tentative D call TRBD1 (6 bases). CDR3 length: 14 amino acids. V shed 0 bases and J shed 7 bases, with 13 bases lying between them. The germline gives CDR1 MGHRA, CDR2 YSYEKL.

This clone was seen only once. The chain is built from TRBV5-1 and TRBJ1-2, with 7 nucleotides matching TRBD1. This CDR3 spans 14 amino acids. Germline CDR1 and CDR2: SGHRS and YFSETQ. V shed 0 bases and J 5 bases; nucleotides not matched to a gene: 4. The CDR3, as DNA: TGCGCCAGCAGCTTGGGGACAGGCCAATATGGCTACACCTTC. Encoded protein: CASSLGTGQYGYTF.

This chain joins TRBV4-1 and TRBJ2-3; possible D gene TRBD1, 5 bases. The CDR3 loop spans 16 amino acids. Germline V gene sequence: CDR1 MGHRA, CDR2 YSYEKL. Trimming left V 3 bases short and J 0 bases short, with 13 bases between. The CDR3 bases are TGCGCCAGCAGCCAGGGTCTCAGGGCTAGCACAGATACGCAGTATTTT. Encoded protein: CASSQGLRASTDTQYF.

This chain joins TRBV2 and TRBJ2-7, with a weak D call TRBD1 (7 bases). The germline V gene has CDR1 SNHLY and CDR2 FYNNEI. V was trimmed by 3 bases and J by 1 base, leaving 16 bases between them. The CDR3 consists of 16 residues. This CDR3 reads CASSDPGVRGSYEQYF. The CDR3 nucleotides are TGTGCCAGCAGTGATCCGGGGGTCAGGGGGTCCTACGAGCAGTACTTC.

The J gene is TRBJ2-1, the V gene TRBV4-3, with D possibly matching TRBD2 (5 bases). Germline CDR1 LGHNA, CDR2 YSLEER. The CDR3 is made up of 18 amino acids. Trimming left V 0 bases short and J 6 bases short, with 21 bases between. The CDR3 here is CASSQELHLSVPGNEQFF. The CDR3 DNA is TGCGCCAGCAGCCAAGAACTCCACCTTAGCGTACCCGGCAATGAGCAGTTCTTC.

V is TRBV28 and J is TRBJ1-5, with D perhaps matching TRBD1 (6 bases). CDR3 size: 15 residues. Trimming took 5 bases from V and 1 from J, leaving 12 bases between them. Germline assignment: CDR1 MDHEN and CDR2 SYDVKM. CDR3 DNA: TGTGCCAGCAGTACCCGACAGGCCAGCAATCAGCCCCAGCATTTT. Protein product: CASSTRQASNQPQHF.

The genes are TRBV30 and TRBJ1-5; a possible D gene is TRBD1 (6 bases). The V gene's germline CDR1 is GTSNPN and CDR2 SVGIG (reference sequence). The ends were cut back, 5 bases at V and 1 base at J, with 18 bases in the middle. The length of the CDR3 is 16 residues. The CDR3: CAWQPQGRGSNQPQHF. CDR3 nucleotides: TGTGCCTGGCAACCACAGGGTAGAGGGAGCAATCAGCCCCAGCATTTT.

The J gene is TRBJ2-3, the V gene TRBV27; TRBD1 is a possible D gene (6 bases). The CDR3 sequence is 17 residues long. V lost 5 bases to trimming and J lost 6 bases, with 24 bases between them. Germline CDR1 MNHEY, CDR2 SMNVEV (reference sequence). The CDR3: CASSTPEDRPFFDTQYF. The CDR3 DNA is TGTGCCAGCAGTACTCCGGAGGACAGACCATTTTTCGATACGCAGTATTTT.

The J gene is TRBJ2-1, the V gene TRBV4-1; 9 bases align to TRBD2. This CDR3 is built from 15 residues. The trim removed 4 bases at V and 2 bases at J, leaving 3 bases unmatched. Per germline, CDR1 MGHRA and CDR2 YSYEKL. DNA for the CDR3: TGCGCCAGCAGCCTGCGGGGGGGCCCCTACAATGAGCAGTTCTTC. It yields the protein CASSLRGGPYNEQFF.

The J gene is TRBJ1-3, the V gene TRBV14; D gene ambiguous. This CDR3 is built from 14 residues. CDR1 is SGHDN, CDR2 FVKESK, per germline. V was clipped by 0 bases and J by 4 bases, with 7 bases between them. CDR3 nucleotides: TGTGCCAGCAGCCAAGATTTGGCCGGAAACACCATATATTTT. As protein: CASSQDLAGNTIYF.

The chain is built from TRBV6-4 and TRBJ1-2; D is unclear. This CDR3 contains 13 residues. Germline loops: CDR1 MRHNA, CDR2 SNTAGT. Trimming removed 3 bases from V and 5 bases from J, with 10 bases in between. CDR3 in amino acids: CASSEETGYGYTF. CDR3 nucleotide sequence: TGTGCCAGCAGTGAGGAAACGGGATATGGCTACACCTTC.

In its sample, this clone was seen once. The genes are TRBV10-2 and TRBJ2-1, with TRBD2 matching 8 bases. CDR1 WSHSY and CDR2 SAAADI come from the germline V gene. V shed 7 bases, J shed 9 bases, and the junction held 2 bases outside the gene matches. This CDR3 comprises 11 residues. The CDR3 spells CASTGGGEQFF. The CDR3 coding sequence is TGCGCCAGCACGGGGGGGGGTGAGCAGTTCTTC.

The chain links TRBV7-9 to TRBJ1-1; TRBD1 matches 9 bases. V lost 5 bases, J lost 0 bases, and 4 bases stayed unmatched. CDR1 is SEHNR, CDR2 FQNEAQ, per germline (reference sequence). The CDR3 is 15 residues long. Here the CDR3 DNA reads TGTGCCAGCAGCAACGGACAGGGGATGAACACTGAAGCTTTCTTT. Its protein is CASSNGQGMNTEAFF.

The J gene is TRBJ2-1, the V gene TRBV2; 8 bases agree with TRBD2. This CDR3 contains 14 residues. Per the germline V gene, CDR1 is SNHLY and CDR2 is FYNNEI. The J segment lost 3 bases and the V segment lost 6 bases, leaving 4 bases of the junction unmatched. CDR3 in DNA: TGTGCCAGCAGGGCGGGGGGACTCTACAATGAGCAGTTCTTC. The encoded protein is CASRAGGLYNEQFF.

This sequence joins TRBV19 and TRBJ1-2; possible D gene TRBD1, 6 bases. V lost 5 bases to trimming and J lost 7 bases, with 8 bases between them. The CDR3 spans 11 residues. Germline V gives CDR1 LNHDA, CDR2 SQIVND (reference sequence). CDR3 amino acids: CASSQGFGYTF. The CDR3 nucleotides read TGTGCCAGTAGTCAGGGGTTTGGCTACACCTTC.

V is TRBV7-2 and J is TRBJ1-1, with 7 bases aligning to TRBD1. This CDR3 spans 15 amino acids. CDR1 and CDR2 (germline): SGHTA, FQGNSA. J gave up 2 bases and V 3 bases, and 6 bases lay outside the gene matches. CDR3 residues: CASSFTGTANTEAFF. The CDR3 nucleotides read TGTGCCAGCAGCTTTACCGGGACAGCCAACACTGAAGCTTTCTTT. Full variable domain (outside the CDR3, taken from reference TRBV7-2 and TRBJ1-1): GAGVSQSPSNKVTEKGKDVELRCDPISGHTALYWYRQSLGQGLEFLIYFQGNSAPDKSGLPSDRFSAERTGGSVSTLTIQRTQQEDSAVYLCASSFTGTANTEAFFGQGTRLTVV.

V gene TRBV6-4 combines with J gene TRBJ1-5; no firm D call. The length of the CDR3 is 13 residues. Trimming cost V 3 bases and J 4 bases, with 7 bases left between them. Germline V gene sequence: CDR1 MRHNA, CDR2 SNTAGT. CDR3 in amino acids: CASSEAENQPQHF. In DNA form, the CDR3 reads TGTGCCAGCAGTGAAGCTGAGAATCAGCCCCAGCATTTT.